This entry lists 3 T cell receptor beta chains sequenced from one sample in a study of CD8+ T cells in alopecia areata. The authors extracted RNA and reverse transcribed it into cDNA as the sequencing template. The protocol was immunoSEQ multiplex PCR, while the TCRdb copy is restricted to in-frame clones and leaves out a portion. The profile shows some 200,000 clones, 50% to 60% of them singletons. The treatment denotes: oral pan-JAK inhibitor, 5-10 mg twice daily. This specimen consisted of CD4+ T cells sorted from blood, obtained at week 4, from a patient treated with tofacitinib. All receptors come from a human donor with alopecia areata.

This clone has just a few counts. The genes are TRBV19 and TRBJ2-6; D ambiguous. The CDR3 has 14 amino acids. Trimming took 7 bases from V and 0 from J, leaving 7 bases between them. The germline V gene encodes CDR1 LNHDA and CDR2 SQIVND (reference sequence). The CDR3 DNA reads TGTGCCAGTAATGACGTCTCTGGGGCCAACGTCCTGACTTTC. This codes for CASNDVSGANVLTF.

The V and J genes are TRBV6-5 and TRBJ1-2; tentatively, D is TRBD1 (5 bases). The CDR3 runs 13 residues. V dropped 4 bases and J dropped 7 bases, with 13 bases sitting between them. Germline assignment: CDR1 MNHEY and CDR2 SVGAGI. CDR3 loop: CASSWGPRGGYTF. DNA of the CDR3: TGTGCCAGCAGTTGGGGACCCCGTGGTGGCTACACCTTC.

The chain's CDR3 is CASRRDSVDEQYF. CDR3 nucleotides: TGTGCCAGCAGGCGGGACTCTGTGGACGAGCAGTACTTC. The rearrangement links TRBV25-1 to TRBJ2-7; the D gene is possibly TRBD2 (6 bases). The CDR3 sequence is 13 residues long. CDR1 and CDR2 (germline): MGHDK, SYGVNS. Trimming removed 6 bases at V and 5 bases at J, with 14 bases between.